The next 22 T cell receptor beta chains were all read from a single sample in a study of stem cell transplantation in POMP-related autoinflammatory disease. This table comes from immunoSEQ multiplex PCR, and its TCRdb copy is limited to in-frame clones, with some not included. The sample carries about 26,000 clones, roughly four fifths recorded once. Sample: CD4+ T cells from PBMCs, taken before stem cell transplantation. Receptors were obtained from a human donor with POMP-related autoinflammation and immune dysregulation (PRAID).

The chain is built from TRBV2 and TRBJ2-7; tentative D call: TRBD1 (6 bases). Germline assignment: CDR1 SNHLY and CDR2 FYNNEI. The CDR3 extends over 14 amino acids. Trimming cost V 6 bases and J 2 bases, with 14 bases left between them. The CDR3 DNA follows: TGTGCCAGCAGGCCCGACAGGCCGACCTACGAGCAGTACTTC. Translating gives CASRPDRPTYEQYF.

The chain carries TRBV28 and TRBJ2-5; D may correspond to TRBD1 or TRBD2 (5 bases each). With 8 bases removed from V and 4 bases from J, the gap between germline ends came to 11 bases. The germline CDR1 and CDR2 sequences are MDHEN and SYDVKM. This CDR3 contains 12 residues. The CDR3 region is CASEGIAETQYF. The CDR3 DNA is TGTGCCAGCGAGGGGATTGCAGAGACCCAGTACTTC. Full variable domain (rest looked up from reference TRBV28 and TRBJ2-5): DVKVTQSSRYLVKRTGEKVFLECVQDMDHENMFWYRQDPGLGLRLIYFSYDVKMKEKGDIPEGYSVSREKKERFSLILESASTNQTSMYLCASEGIAETQYFGPGTRLLVL.

This clone was recorded a few times. This rearrangement joins TRBV30 to TRBJ1-1, with D possibly being TRBD1 (5 bases). CDR3 size: 16 residues. V was trimmed by 8 bases and J by 1 base, leaving 23 bases between them. Germline values: CDR1 GTSNPN, CDR2 SVGIG (reference sequence). Written as DNA, the CDR3 is TGTGCCGGGGGGAGGGTAACCTTGCATACGAACACTGAAGCTTTCTTT. It yields the protein CAGGRVTLHTNTEAFF.

The V call is TRBV28, the J call TRBJ2-7; 9 nucleotides match TRBD2. From germline, CDR1 is MDHEN and CDR2 SYDVKM. The CDR3 loop spans 15 amino acids. V gave up 2 bases and J gave up 2 bases; unmatched junction bases: 4. The CDR3 is CASSLRASGAYEQYF. Here the CDR3 DNA reads TGTGCCAGCAGTTTAAGGGCTAGCGGGGCCTACGAGCAGTACTTC.

This clone was observed a handful of times. V and J are TRBV6-1 and TRBJ1-1, with no clear D. The V end lost 5 bases, the J end lost 8 bases, and 15 bases lay between the germline ends. Germline V lookup: CDR1 MNHNS, CDR2 SASEGT. CDR3 length: 13 amino acids. CDR3 in amino acids: CASSPPHLTEAFF. CDR3 in DNA: TGTGCCAGCAGTCCCCCCCACCTCACCGAAGCTTTCTTT.

This chain joins TRBV28 and TRBJ1-4, with TRBD1 matching over 7 bases. CDR1 and CDR2 from the germline V gene are MDHEN and SYDVKM. The CDR3 is 14 amino acids. V was clipped by 2 bases and J by 7 bases; unmatched bases: 4. DNA of the CDR3: TGTGCCAGCAGTTTAGGGGGACAGACTGAAAAACTGTTTTTT. Translation: CASSLGGQTEKLFF.

The chain joins TRBV11-1 to TRBJ2-7; TRBD2 agrees at 7 bases. Per germline, CDR1 SGHAT and CDR2 FQDESV (reference sequence). The ends lost 5 bases at V and 3 bases at J; junction bases unmatched: 10. The CDR3 has 15 residues. CDR3 sequence: CASSPLAGAYYEQYF. The CDR3 nucleotides read TGTGCCAGCAGCCCCCTTGCGGGAGCCTACTACGAGCAGTACTTC.

The gene calls are TRBV5-1 and TRBJ1-3; D gene ambiguous. Trimming cost V 4 bases and J 0 bases, with 17 bases left between them. CDR3 length: 17 residues. Germline CDR1 SGHRS, CDR2 YFSETQ. The DNA for the CDR3 is TGCGCCAGCAGCCCTCGACTGGGGATCCTCTCTGGAAACACCATATATTTT. Protein product: CASSPRLGILSGNTIYF.

This rearrangement joins TRBV5-6 to TRBJ1-1, with 8 positions matching TRBD1. From germline, CDR1 is SGHDT and CDR2 YYEEEE. This CDR3 spans 16 amino acids. V was pared by 4 bases and J by 9 bases, with 17 bases of the junction left unmatched. Written as DNA, the CDR3 is TGTGCCAGCAGCATGACAGGGGCAGATTTTCATAACCAAGCTTTCTTT. Protein sequence: CASSMTGADFHNQAFF. Full variable domain (rest looked up from reference TRBV5-6 and TRBJ1-1): DAGVTQSPTHLIKTRGQQVTLRCSPKSGHDTVSWYQQALGQGPQFIFQYYEEEERQRGNFPDRFSGHQFPNYSSELNVNALLLGDSALYLCASSMTGADFHNQAFFGQGTRLTVV.

In regard to this clone: This same CDR3 is encoded by further DNA sequences in the sample. The chain has TRBV6-1 and TRBJ1-2; D not resolved. V was trimmed by 3 bases and J by 12 bases, leaving 14 bases between them. Germline V CDR1 and CDR2: MNHNS, SASEGT. This CDR3 is built from 12 residues. CDR3 in amino acids: CASSDVPSSNTF. DNA of the CDR3: TGTGCCAGCAGTGACGTCCCGTCAAGTAACACCTTC.

This clone has a handful of counts. The chain links TRBV4-1 to TRBJ1-5, with D unresolved. CDR1 and CDR2 (germline): MGHRA, YSYEKL. Trimming left V 1 base short and J 4 bases short, with 11 bases between. This CDR3 has 15 residues. CDR3 DNA sequence: TGCGCCAGCAGCCAAGGCAGTACGGGAAATCAGCCCCAGCATTTT. Its protein product is CASSQGSTGNQPQHF.

V is TRBV6-1 and J is TRBJ2-1, with 8 bases lining up with TRBD1. With 2 bases clipped from V and 9 bases from J, the junction kept 6 bases outside the gene matches. The CDR3 spans 14 residues. Germline lookup yields CDR1 MNHNS and CDR2 SASEGT. The CDR3 region is CASSELGQGTEQFF. DNA for the CDR3: TGTGCCAGCAGTGAACTCGGACAGGGAACTGAGCAGTTCTTC.

This clone showed up just once. The V gene is TRBV6-5, the J gene TRBJ1-2, with D perhaps matching TRBD1 (5 bases). V lost 2 bases, J lost 7 bases, and 14 bases lay in between. The CDR3 covers 14 residues. From germline, CDR1 is MNHEY and CDR2 SVGAGI. CDR3: CASSYGGKSLGYTF. CDR3 DNA sequence: TGTGCCAGCAGTTACGGGGGGAAGAGTCTTGGCTACACCTTC.

The genes are TRBV6-5 and TRBJ2-3; 8 bases agree with TRBD2. V gave up 6 bases and J gave up 5 bases; unmatched junction bases: 10. The CDR3 is 15 residues long. From germline, CDR1 is MNHEY and CDR2 SVGAGI. The CDR3 DNA reads TGTGCCAGCAGCCGGACTAGCTTAAGGATAGATACGCAGTATTTT. It yields the protein CASSRTSLRIDTQYF.

V and J are TRBV7-8 and TRBJ1-2, with 9 bases matching TRBD1. The V gene end was trimmed by 5 bases and the J gene end by 4 bases; junction bases not matched to a gene: 11. Germline V gives CDR1 SGHVS, CDR2 FQNEAQ. This CDR3 spans 16 amino acids. In DNA form, the CDR3 reads TGTGCCAGCAGCCCGCGGACAGGGGTCCGAATCTATGGCTACACCTTC. It specifies CASSPRTGVRIYGYTF.

The J gene is TRBJ1-6, the V gene TRBV18; D gene uncertain. The CDR3 has 16 residues. Germline V CDR1 and CDR2: KGHSH, LQKENI. V was shortened by 2 bases and J by 11 bases, with 19 bases between the two germline ends. CDR3 DNA: TGTGCCAGCTCACCAAGGAGTACTGGCCAATGGACACCCCTCCACTTT. Translation gives CASSPRSTGQWTPLHF.

The rearrangement joins TRBV15 to TRBJ2-7; 11 bases match TRBD2. CDR1 is LNHNV, CDR2 YYDKDF, per germline (reference sequence). There are 17 residues in the CDR3. V trimming: 2 bases; J trimming: 3 bases; junction bases outside the gene matches: 9. CDR3 sequence (DNA): TGTGCCACCAGCAGACCCACTAGCGGGAGAAACAACTACGAGCAGTACTTC. Encoded protein: CATSRPTSGRNNYEQYF.

This chain connects TRBV10-2 to TRBJ2-3; TRBD2 agrees at 8 bases. Germline CDR1 is WSHSY and CDR2 is SAAADI. The CDR3 has 13 residues. V trimming: 11 bases; J trimming: 1 base; junction bases outside the gene matches: 5. CDR3 DNA sequence: TGCGCCTCCTCGGGGGGGCGCACAGATACGCAGTATTTT. Its protein product is CASSGGRTDTQYF.

In DNA, the CDR3 is TGTGCCAGCAGTTCCCATCGGGGATTAACCTACGAGCAGTACTTC. Its translation: CASSSHRGLTYEQYF. V is TRBV6-5 and J is TRBJ2-7; the D gene is possibly TRBD2 (5 bases). This CDR3 contains 15 residues. Trimming removed 4 bases from V and 2 bases from J, with 15 bases in between. Per the germline V gene, CDR1 is MNHEY and CDR2 is SVGAGI.

This clone occurred once. The CDR3 loop reads CATSRPQGVGGNTIYF. The DNA of the CDR3 is TGTGCCACCAGCAGACCCCAGGGGGTAGGTGGAAACACCATATATTTT. The chain uses TRBV15 and TRBJ1-3, with 7 bases fitting TRBD1. There are 16 residues in the CDR3. Germline CDR1 reads LNHNV; CDR2 reads YYDKDF (reference sequence). The J segment lost 3 bases and the V segment lost 2 bases, leaving 7 bases of the junction unmatched. Filled out from reference TRBV15 and TRBJ1-3, the complete variable domain reads DAMVIQNPRYQVTQFGKPVTLSCSQTLNHNVMYWYQQKSSQAPKLLFHYYDKDFNNEADTPDNFQSRRPNTSFCFLDIRSPGLGDTAMYLCATSRPQGVGGNTIYFGEGSWLTVV.

The rearrangement uses TRBV18 and TRBJ2-3; 9 nucleotides agree with TRBD1. The CDR3 covers 15 residues. V lost 5 bases to trimming and J lost 1 base; unmatched junction nucleotides: 4. Germline V gives CDR1 KGHSH, CDR2 LQKENI. The CDR3 DNA sequence: TGTGCCAGCTCAGCAAACAGGGGGCGCACAGATACGCAGTATTTT. It codes for CASSANRGRTDTQYF.

The chain links TRBV2 to TRBJ1-1, with D perhaps matching TRBD1 (6 bases). V was shortened by 11 bases and J by 7 bases, with 20 bases between the two germline ends. Germline V gene sequence: CDR1 SNHLY, CDR2 FYNNEI. This CDR3 spans 13 amino acids. CDR3 protein: CADQQAPRGEAFF. As DNA, the CDR3 is TGTGCCGACCAACAGGCCCCCAGGGGTGAAGCTTTCTTT.